The subject of this entry is one TCR beta chain. The record originates from a study of shared clonotypes between healthy human individuals. Trimming at V came to 0 bases and at J to 4 bases, leaving 15 bases not matched to a gene. Germline values: CDR1 SGHNT, CDR2 YYREEE (reference sequence). There are 18 residues in the CDR3. TCRdb keeps only in-frame clones here, not all; method: immunoSEQ multiplex PCR. Of approximately 2.5 million clones in the sample, approximately 92% were seen once. The sequenced sample consisted of naive CD4+ T cells sorted from blood. Subset noted: CD45RA+ positively selected. The receptor's source is a man aged 18 to 29 in good health. The chain links TRBV5-4 to TRBJ2-7, with 8 positions matching TRBD2. Here the CDR3 reads CASSLAGFVAGGLYEQYF. DNA of the CDR3: TGTGCCAGCAGCTTGGCCGGATTCGTGGCGGGAGGATTGTACGAGCAGTACTTC.